The clone carrying this TCR beta chain was seen ten or more times. The target antigen is unknown. The sample is drawn from a study of identical twins. Notes on the study in general: Twins' excess sharing was less marked for out-of-frame beta sequences. High-abundance cord blood beta clonotypes had fewer insertions; memory repertoires showed none. In drawing conclusions, the study used cross-sectional statistical analysis and did not follow the same donors. Out-of-frame TCR alpha sharing observed in monozygotic twins exceeded model estimates.

Germline lookup yields CDR1 SQVTM and CDR2 ANQGSEA. This CDR3 has 15 residues. With 1 base removed from V and 4 bases from J, the gap between germline ends came to 16 bases. TCRdb analysed the 5' RACE reads with MiXCR anew, one entry per CDR3 protein. The data show around 960,000 distinct CDR3 sequences, around 12% seen once. Separately, the same data were catalogued under a study of yellow fever vaccine responses in identical twins.

The TCR comes from a woman aged 18-35 years in good health. Sequenced sample: PBMCs. V gene TRBV29-1 combines with J gene TRBJ2-5; the D gene could be TRBD1 or TRBD2 (5 bases each). The DNA of the CDR3 is TGCAGCGTTGAAGGGGGGTTAGGGACGGGAGAGACCCAGTACTTC. It encodes CSVEGGLGTGETQYF.